A single sample gave rise to the 17 T cell receptor beta chains below, sequenced in a study of T cells in tuberculosis. Thawed, overnight-rested PBMC were stained with GMM-loaded CD1B tetramer, viability dye and anti-CD3, then sorted. The lipid loaded on the CD1B tetramers was C32 glucose monomycolate from Rhodococcus equi. TCRdb's copy holds only in-frame clones and misses some; the assay was immunoSEQ multiplex PCR. The repertoire holds about 58,000 clones, nearly 90% seen once, with less than 25% in the top ten. Sequenced material: CD1b-GMM tetramer-negative cells sorted from PBMCs. Receptors originate from an adult woman with latent tuberculosis.

This chain connects TRBV10-1 to TRBJ2-5; 8 bases are shared with TRBD1. The length of the CDR3 is 14 residues. Germline loops: CDR1 WNHNN, CDR2 SYGVQD (reference sequence). Trimming took 6 bases from V and 2 from J; bases not matched to a gene: 5. CDR3: CASRRTGTQETQYF. The CDR3 DNA follows: TGCGCCAGCAGGCGGACAGGGACTCAAGAGACCCAGTACTTC.

The chain carries TRBV10-3 and TRBJ2-1; TRBD2 agrees at 7 bases. CDR1 is ENHRY and CDR2 is SYGVKD in the germline V gene. The CDR3 runs 16 residues. The V and J ends lost 4 bases and 3 bases, in that order; junction bases with no gene match: 9. CDR3 sequence: CAISGSGGGYYNEQFF. As DNA, the CDR3 is TGTGCCATCAGTGGTTCGGGGGGAGGGTACTACAATGAGCAGTTCTTC.

The V call is TRBV7-9, the J call TRBJ1-5; the D gene is possibly TRBD1 (5 bases). The V gene's germline CDR1 is SEHNR and CDR2 FQNEAQ (reference sequence). Trimming cost V 5 bases and J 2 bases, with 13 bases left between them. This CDR3 contains 15 residues. CDR3 coding DNA: TGTGCCAGCAGCCCGGGACTTTGGGGCAATCAGCCCCAGCATTTT. Residues: CASSPGLWGNQPQHF. Complete variable domain (other parts from reference TRBV7-9 and TRBJ1-5): DTGVSQNPRHKITKRGQNVTFRCDPISEHNRLYWYRQTLGQGPEFLTYFQNEAQLEKSRLLSDRFSAERPKGSFSTLEIQRTEQGDSAMYLCASSPGLWGNQPQHFGDGTRLSIL.

This chain uses TRBV5-8 with TRBJ1-3, with D hard to call. The V end was cut by 4 bases, the J end by 0 bases, with 17 bases between. The CDR3 sequence is 17 residues long. From germline, CDR1 is SGHTS and CDR2 YDEGEE. This CDR3 is CASSLFGSNLSGNTIYF. DNA of the CDR3: TGTGCCAGCAGCCTTTTCGGGTCCAATCTCTCTGGAAACACCATATATTTT. Full variable domain (missing parts from reference TRBV5-8 and TRBJ1-3): EAGVTQSPTHLIKTRGQQATLRCSPISGHTSVYWYQQALGLGLQFLLWYDEGEERNRGNFPPRFSGRQFPNYSSELNVNALELEDSALYLCASSLFGSNLSGNTIYFGEGSWLTVV.

The J gene is TRBJ2-1, the V gene TRBV5-6, with D maybe TRBD2 (6 bases). The V end was cut by 4 bases, the J end by 5 bases, with 13 bases between. Germline V gene lookup returns CDR1 SGHDT and CDR2 YYEEEE. This CDR3 has 14 residues. The CDR3 DNA reads as TGTGCCAGCAGCCAACGGACTACAGACAATGAGCAGTTCTTC. Protein product: CASSQRTTDNEQFF.

The chain joins TRBV5-4 to TRBJ2-1; 9 bases are shared with TRBD1. The CDR3 runs 16 residues. With 4 bases clipped from V and 6 bases from J, the junction kept 11 bases outside the gene matches. CDR1 is SGHNT and CDR2 is YYREEE in the germline V gene (reference sequence). CDR3 sequence reads: CASSLPGQGPSNEQFF. DNA of the CDR3: TGTGCCAGCAGCCTACCGGGACAGGGCCCTAGCAATGAGCAGTTCTTC.

The rearrangement uses TRBV19 and TRBJ1-3; no definite D call. V lost 5 bases and J lost 7, with 12 bases in between. CDR1 and CDR2 (germline): LNHDA, SQIVND (reference sequence). The CDR3 spans 13 residues. In nucleotides, the CDR3 is TGTGCCAGTAGTGGTCGGTCCATCAACACCATATATTTT. Its protein is CASSGRSINTIYF. Supplemented by reference TRBV19 and TRBJ1-3, the full variable domain reads DGGITQSPKYLFRKEGQNVTLSCEQNLNHDAMYWYRQDPGQGLRLIYYSQIVNDFQKGDIAEGYSVSREKKESFPLTVTSAQKNPTAFYLCASSGRSINTIYFGEGSWLTVV.

The chain carries TRBV15 and TRBJ1-5, with no clear D. Deletions cut 3 bases from V and 11 bases from J, with 20 bases between. The germline CDR1 and CDR2 sequences are LNHNV and YYDKDF (reference sequence). The CDR3 is 15 amino acids. The CDR3 DNA reads as TGTGCCACCAGCAGTGGGCCGCGCCGGGGTGGGTCCCAGCATTTT. Amino acids: CATSSGPRRGGSQHF.

The chain links TRBV29-1 to TRBJ2-2; D might be TRBD2 (6 bases). The germline V gene encodes CDR1 SQVTM and CDR2 ANQGSEA. Trimming removed 7 bases at V and 3 bases at J, with 18 bases between. This CDR3 contains 15 residues. CDR3 nucleotide sequence: TGCAGCGCCTGCCCGGGGGATTGGGACACCGGGGAGCTGTTTTTT. Protein product: CSACPGDWDTGELFF.

A single count supports this clone. For the CDR3, the DNA is TGTGCCAGCAGTTTAAGCGTTGAGGGGCAGTTCTTC. It yields the protein CASSLSVEGQFF. The rearrangement uses TRBV28 and TRBJ2-1; D might be TRBD2 (5 bases). This CDR3 is 12 amino acids long. V gave up 2 bases and J gave up 12 bases, with 11 bases separating them. CDR1 and CDR2 from the germline V gene are MDHEN and SYDVKM. The variable domain in full, with the rest retrieved from reference TRBV28 and TRBJ2-1, is DVKVTQSSRYLVKRTGEKVFLECVQDMDHENMFWYRQDPGLGLRLIYFSYDVKMKEKGDIPEGYSVSREKKERFSLILESASTNQTSMYLCASSLSVEGQFFGPGTRLTVL.

This clone is a singleton in its sample. This chain links TRBV7-2 with TRBJ1-4, with TRBD1 matching 7 bases. CDR1 is SGHTA, CDR2 FQGNSA, per germline. The CDR3 has 17 residues. The J segment lost 2 bases and the V segment lost 3 bases, leaving 9 bases of the junction unmatched. The CDR3 protein is CASSLTGPGTTNEKLFF. Here the CDR3 DNA reads TGTGCCAGCAGCTTGACAGGGCCCGGGACCACTAATGAAAAACTGTTTTTT.

The V call is TRBV6-5, the J call TRBJ2-7; perhaps TRBD1 as D (6 bases). Looked up from germline, CDR1 is MNHEY and CDR2 is SVGAGI. CDR3 size: 14 residues. Trimming left V 6 bases short and J 4 bases short, with 16 bases between. In DNA form, the CDR3 reads TGTGCCAGCAGCCCCGGGCAGGGGTTATACGAGCAGTACTTC. This sequence encodes CASSPGQGLYEQYF.

V usage is TRBV7-9 and J usage is TRBJ1-4, with D perhaps matching TRBD1 (5 bases). Per germline, CDR1 SEHNR and CDR2 FQNEAQ (reference sequence). V lost 5 bases and J lost 7, with 14 bases in between. The CDR3 extends over 14 amino acids. The CDR3: CASSQSGTSEKLFF. Here the CDR3 DNA reads TGTGCCAGCAGCCAAAGCGGGACCTCTGAAAAACTGTTTTTT.

The rearrangement links TRBV5-8 to TRBJ2-3, with 8 positions matching TRBD2. The CDR3 extends over 16 amino acids. In germline, CDR1 is SGHTS, CDR2 YDEGEE. Losses at the gene ends were 5 bases for V and 4 bases for J; bases not matched to a gene: 12. The CDR3 loop is CASRWGTGGPADTQYF. For the CDR3, the DNA is TGTGCCAGCAGGTGGGGGACGGGAGGGCCAGCAGATACGCAGTATTTT.

This sequence joins TRBV27 and TRBJ1-5; D remains ambiguous. The germline V gene has CDR1 MNHEY and CDR2 SMNVEV (reference sequence). V was pared by 6 bases and J by 0 bases, with 9 bases between. This CDR3 comprises 14 residues. The CDR3: CASRLGLSNQPQHF. CDR3 in DNA: TGTGCCAGCAGGCTTGGCCTTAGCAATCAGCCCCAGCATTTT.

The chain recombines TRBV9 with TRBJ1-5; D is unresolved. This CDR3 has 13 residues. Germline-derived CDR1 and CDR2 are SGDLS and YYNGEE. Deletions cut 4 bases from V and 3 bases from J, with 8 bases between. The CDR3 sequence is CASSLESNQPQHF. CDR3 sequence (DNA): TGTGCCAGCAGCTTGGAGTCCAATCAGCCCCAGCATTTT.

The gene calls are TRBV11-2 and TRBJ2-5; 11 positions match TRBD2. Unmatched junction bases numbered 8, after V lost 1 base and J lost 4 bases. The germline V gene encodes CDR1 SGHAT and CDR2 FQNNGV. CDR3 size: 17 residues. The DNA for the CDR3 is TGTGCCAGCAGCTTAGGGAGACTAGCGGGATTGGGAGAGACCCAGTACTTC. Translating gives CASSLGRLAGLGETQYF.